The source of this T cell receptor beta chain is a study of blood T cell repertoires in COVID-19. Study context: T cells, B-cell-depleted T cells, or PBMCs provided the cDNA or gDNA that served as material.

As processed by the authors: Estimation of nucleated cell counts was performed using reference gene primer amplification. Measured with immunoSEQ multiplex PCR; TCRdb has only the in-frame clones, and not every one. D and trimming come from the DNA, and the V and J calls and clone size come from that table. This sample has more than 250,000 clones, with more than 75% found just once. V shed 8 bases and J shed 9 bases, with 16 bases lying between them. The CDR3 is 13 amino acids. In germline, CDR1 is LNHDA, CDR2 SQIVND (reference sequence). The TCR sequence derives from a woman in her twenties or thirties who had recovered from COVID-19. The specimen was peripheral blood. This chain uses TRBV19 with TRBJ1-4, with D possibly TRBD1 on 5 matching bases. The CDR3 here is CASGQGASQKLFF. CDR3 DNA sequence: TGTGCCAGTGGGCAGGGCGCATCTCAAAAACTGTTTTTT. Based on the CDR3 plus reference TRBV19 and TRBJ1-4, the full variable domain is DGGITQSPKYLFRKEGQNVTLSCEQNLNHDAMYWYRQDPGQGLRLIYYSQIVNDFQKGDIAEGYSVSREKKESFPLTVTSAQKNPTAFYLCASGQGASQKLFFGSGTQLSVL.